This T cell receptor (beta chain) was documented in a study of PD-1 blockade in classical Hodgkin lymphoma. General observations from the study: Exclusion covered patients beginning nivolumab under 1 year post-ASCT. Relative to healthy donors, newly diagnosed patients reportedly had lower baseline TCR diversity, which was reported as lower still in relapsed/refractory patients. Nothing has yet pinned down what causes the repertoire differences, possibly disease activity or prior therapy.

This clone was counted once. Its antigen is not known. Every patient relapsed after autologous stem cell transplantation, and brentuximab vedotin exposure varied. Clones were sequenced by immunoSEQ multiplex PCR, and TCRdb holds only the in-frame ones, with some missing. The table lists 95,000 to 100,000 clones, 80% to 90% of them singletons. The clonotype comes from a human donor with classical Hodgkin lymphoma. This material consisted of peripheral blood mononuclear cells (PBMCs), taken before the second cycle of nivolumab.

CDR3 sequence: CAWSNGAVETQYF. DNA of the CDR3: TGTGCCTGGAGTAATGGCGCCGTTGAGACCCAGTACTTC. The V gene is TRBV30, the J gene TRBJ2-5; the D is unclear. The CDR3 spans 13 residues. Germline values: CDR1 GTSNPN, CDR2 SVGIG (reference sequence). The V gene lost 2 bases and the J gene lost 5 bases, with 12 bases spanning the gap.